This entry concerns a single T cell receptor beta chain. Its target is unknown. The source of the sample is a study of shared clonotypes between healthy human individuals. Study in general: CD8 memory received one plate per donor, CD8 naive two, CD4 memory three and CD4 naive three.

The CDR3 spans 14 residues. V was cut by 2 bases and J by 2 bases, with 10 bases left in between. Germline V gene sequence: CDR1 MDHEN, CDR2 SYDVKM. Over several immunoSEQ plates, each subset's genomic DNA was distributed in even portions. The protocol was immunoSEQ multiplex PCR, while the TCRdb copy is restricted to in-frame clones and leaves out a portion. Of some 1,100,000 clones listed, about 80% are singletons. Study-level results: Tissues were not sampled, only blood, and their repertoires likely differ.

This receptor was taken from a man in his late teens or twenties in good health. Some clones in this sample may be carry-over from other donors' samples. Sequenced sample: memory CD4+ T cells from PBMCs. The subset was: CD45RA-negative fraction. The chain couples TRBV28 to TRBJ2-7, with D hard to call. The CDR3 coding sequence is TGTGCCAGCAGTTTACTCGGTTCTACCTACGAGCAGTACTTC. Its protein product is CASSLLGSTYEQYF.